The present T cell receptor (beta chain) was sequenced within a study of blood T cell repertoires in COVID-19. Study-wide background: Acute and convalescent COVID-19 specimens originated in the United States, Italy and Spain. PBMCs, B-cell-depleted T cells, or T cells provided the cDNA or gDNA that made up the material.

Per the original data handling: Estimation of nucleated cell counts relied on the amplification of reference gene primers. Here immunoSEQ multiplex PCR was the method, and the copy in TCRdb shows in-frame clones only, minus some. V and J calls and clone size follow that table, whereas D and trimming were derived from the DNA. The sample shows 250,000 to 300,000 clones, about 91% of them seen only once. This CDR3 comprises 14 residues. V shed 3 bases and J 7 bases; nucleotides not matched to a gene: 4. Germline CDR1 is KGHSH and CDR2 is LQKENI. J is TRBJ2-7 and V is TRBV18; 12 positions match TRBD1. This TCR was sampled from a woman in her 40s who had recovered from COVID-19. What was sequenced was peripheral blood. The CDR3 is CASSPGQGAGEQYF. DNA of the CDR3: TGTGCCAGCTCACCGGGACAGGGGGCGGGGGAGCAGTACTTC.